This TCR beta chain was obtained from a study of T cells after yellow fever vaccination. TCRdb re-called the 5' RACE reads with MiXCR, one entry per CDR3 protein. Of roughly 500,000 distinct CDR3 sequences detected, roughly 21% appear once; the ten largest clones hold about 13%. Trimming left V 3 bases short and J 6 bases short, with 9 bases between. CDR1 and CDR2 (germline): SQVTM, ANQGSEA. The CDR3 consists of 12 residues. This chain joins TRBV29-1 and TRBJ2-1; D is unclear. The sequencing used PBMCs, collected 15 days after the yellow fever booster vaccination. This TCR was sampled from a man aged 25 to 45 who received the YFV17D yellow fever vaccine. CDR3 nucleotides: TGCAGCGTTGACCCGGACGGCAATGAGCAGTTCTTC. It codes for CSVDPDGNEQFF.